A single sample gave rise to the 21 T cell receptor beta chains below, sequenced in a study of cytomegalovirus exposure and HLA in healthy donors. The PCR used 60 Vbeta and 13 Jbeta primers. Generated by immunoSEQ multiplex PCR, the TCRdb table keeps only in-frame clones and is missing some. The table lists around 120,000 clones, 80% of them singletons. Material for sequencing was PBMCs. These receptors were collected from a man aged 50-60 years in good health and CMV-seronegative.

The chain combines TRBV2 with TRBJ2-7; 7 bases align to TRBD2. With V trimmed by 10 bases and J by 5 bases, 11 bases remained unmatched. From germline, CDR1 is SNHLY and CDR2 FYNNEI. CDR3 length: 13 amino acids. The CDR3 DNA follows: TGTGCCATCTCTAGCGGAGACGAGAACGAGCAGTACTTC. Its translation: CAISSGDENEQYF. Full variable domain (remainder filled in from reference TRBV2 and TRBJ2-7): EPEVTQTPSHQVTQMGQEVILRCVPISNHLYFYWYRQILGQKVEFLVSFYNNEISEKSEIFDDQFSVERPDGSNFTLKIRSTKLEDSAMYFCAISSGDENEQYFGPGTRLTVT.

The CDR3 spells CASSIRWAGAKSGELFF. DNA of the CDR3: TGTGCCAGTAGTATTCGTTGGGCGGGAGCGAAATCTGGGGAGCTGTTTTTT. V usage is TRBV19 and J usage is TRBJ2-2; TRBD2 agrees at 7 bases. CDR1 is LNHDA and CDR2 is SQIVND in the germline V gene (reference sequence). The CDR3 is made up of 17 amino acids. V lost 3 bases to trimming and J lost 8 bases; unmatched junction nucleotides: 15.

The V gene is TRBV7-2, the J gene TRBJ1-2, with TRBD1 identical over 7 bases. This CDR3 is built from 13 residues. J gave up 4 bases and V 5 bases, and 4 bases lay outside the gene matches. The germline CDR1 and CDR2 sequences are SGHTA and FQGNSA. The CDR3 DNA is TGTGCCAGCAGCCTGACAGGGACCTATGGCTACACCTTC. This encodes CASSLTGTYGYTF.

The V and J genes are TRBV27 and TRBJ2-7; D is possibly TRBD1 (6 bases). The V gene lost 5 bases and the J gene lost 7 bases, with 15 bases spanning the gap. Germline lookup yields CDR1 MNHEY and CDR2 SMNVEV (reference sequence). CDR3 size: 13 residues. The chain's CDR3 is CASSHREEGEQYF. The CDR3 DNA sequence: TGTGCCAGCAGTCACAGGGAAGAGGGAGAGCAGTACTTC.

On this clone itself: Relative to the germline gene, one junction end is altered; a read error may explain this. This chain joins TRBV28 and TRBJ2-4, with 8 bases matching TRBD1. The CDR3 runs to 11 residues. Per germline, CDR1 MDHEN and CDR2 SYDVKM. The CDR3 sequence is CASSPRTGWTF. For the CDR3, the DNA is TGTGCCAGCAGTCCTCGGACAGGGTGGACCTTC.

The genes are TRBV27 and TRBJ2-7; D gene unclear. The ends were cut back, 4 bases at V and 2 bases at J, with 3 bases in the middle. Germline CDR1 MNHEY, CDR2 SMNVEV (reference sequence). There are 11 residues in the CDR3. CDR3 bases: TGTGCCAGCAGTTCCGCCTACGAGCAGTACTTC. Translated: CASSSAYEQYF.

This chain uses TRBV29-1 with TRBJ1-3; a possible D gene is TRBD1 (5 bases). In germline, CDR1 is SQVTM, CDR2 ANQGSEA. There are 15 residues in the CDR3. Trimming cost V 4 bases and J 0 bases, with 13 bases left between them. CDR3 loop: CSVVSTVHSGNTIYF. The CDR3 DNA sequence: TGCAGCGTTGTTTCGACAGTACACTCTGGAAACACCATATATTTT.

The chain joins TRBV30 to TRBJ2-3; maybe TRBD2 (5 bases). The ends were cut back, 4 bases at V and 2 bases at J, with 10 bases in the middle. The CDR3 length is 13 residues. In germline, CDR1 is GTSNPN, CDR2 SVGIG (reference sequence). This CDR3 reads CAWITRDTDTQYF. CDR3 coding DNA: TGTGCCTGGATAACGAGGGACACAGATACGCAGTATTTT.

The chain couples TRBV19 to TRBJ1-3; D is unclear. Per the germline V gene, CDR1 is LNHDA and CDR2 is SQIVND (reference sequence). The V and J ends lost 0 bases and 8 bases respectively, with 17 bases between them. CDR3 length: 16 amino acids. The CDR3 region has the DNA TGTGCCAGTAGTATAGATCTGGAGGGAGGCCGGGACACCATATATTTT. It specifies CASSIDLEGGRDTIYF. Drawing the rest from reference TRBV19 and TRBJ1-3, the complete variable domain is DGGITQSPKYLFRKEGQNVTLSCEQNLNHDAMYWYRQDPGQGLRLIYYSQIVNDFQKGDIAEGYSVSREKKESFPLTVTSAQKNPTAFYLCASSIDLEGGRDTIYFGEGSWLTVV.

The V and J genes are TRBV7-9 and TRBJ2-7; 8 bases map to TRBD1. The CDR3 has 14 amino acids. CDR1 SEHNR and CDR2 FQNEAQ come from the germline V gene (reference sequence). Trimming cost V 4 bases and J 1 base; bases outside gene matches: 3. Here the CDR3 reads CASSWGDRSYEQYF. The CDR3 nucleotides are TGTGCCAGCAGCTGGGGGGACAGGTCCTACGAGCAGTACTTC.

The chain carries TRBV28 and TRBJ2-7, with a tentative D call TRBD1 (5 bases). Germline assignment: CDR1 MDHEN and CDR2 SYDVKM. V lost 5 bases and J lost 3, with 14 bases in between. This CDR3 contains 14 residues. The CDR3 sequence: CASSVWGSYYEQYF. The CDR3 DNA sequence: TGTGCCAGCAGTGTGTGGGGCAGCTACTACGAGCAGTACTTC.

The genes are TRBV5-1 and TRBJ2-2; 8 bases are a match to TRBD1. V lost 9 bases, J lost 7 bases, and 11 bases stayed unmatched. Germline assignment: CDR1 SGHRS and CDR2 YFSETQ. This CDR3 is 14 amino acids long. CDR3 coding DNA: TGCGCCACTTCCCAGGGGGCGGCCATCGGGGAGCTGTTTTTT. Its protein product is CATSQGAAIGELFF.

This sequence joins TRBV5-1 and TRBJ2-7; D is uncertain. CDR1 and CDR2 (germline): SGHRS, YFSETQ. Trimming removed 0 bases at V and 5 bases at J, with 15 bases between. This CDR3 is 15 amino acids long. CDR3 loop: CASSLGAADQNEQYF. The CDR3 DNA reads TGCGCCAGCAGCTTGGGTGCGGCAGATCAGAACGAGCAGTACTTC.

The V and J genes are TRBV19 and TRBJ2-2, with unresolved D. Trimming took off 4 bases at V and 5 bases at J, with 11 bases between the two ends. This CDR3 is 14 amino acids long. CDR1 is LNHDA and CDR2 is SQIVND in the germline V gene (reference sequence). CDR3 DNA sequence: TGTGCCAGTAGTAATGGGCGAGTTACCGGGGAGCTGTTTTTT. Amino acids: CASSNGRVTGELFF.

The J gene is TRBJ1-1, the V gene TRBV6-5, with D possibly TRBD1 on 6 matching bases. V lost 7 bases to trimming and J lost 2 bases, with 11 bases between them. This CDR3 is 13 amino acids long. Germline loops: CDR1 MNHEY, CDR2 SVGAGI. The CDR3 spells CASTPGANTEAFF. The CDR3 coding sequence is TGTGCCAGCACCCCAGGGGCAAACACTGAAGCTTTCTTT.

This sequence joins TRBV9 and TRBJ1-2; 8 bases line up with TRBD1. The CDR3 sequence is 12 residues long. Germline CDR1 SGDLS, CDR2 YYNGEE. V gave up 6 bases and J gave up 6 bases; unmatched junction bases: 4. In DNA, the CDR3 is TGTGCCAGCAAGGACAGGGTCGATGGCTACACCTTC. It is translated as CASKDRVDGYTF. Based on the CDR3 plus reference TRBV9 and TRBJ1-2, the full variable domain is DSGVTQTPKHLITATGQRVTLRCSPRSGDLSVYWYQQSLDQGLQFLIQYYNGEERAKGNILERFSAQQFPDLHSELNLSSLELGDSALYFCASKDRVDGYTFGSGTRLTVV.

This clone was observed a few times. This rearrangement joins TRBV28 to TRBJ1-1; D is unresolved. V lost 4 bases and J 5 bases, leaving 17 bases between the germline ends. CDR3 length: 15 amino acids. Germline lookup yields CDR1 MDHEN and CDR2 SYDVKM. The CDR3 spells CASSSRSGGWTEAFF. The CDR3 nucleotides are TGTGCCAGCAGTTCGCGCTCGGGAGGATGGACTGAAGCTTTCTTT.

The gene calls are TRBV2 and TRBJ1-6; 7 bases are a match to TRBD1. The V gene end was trimmed by 6 bases and the J gene end by 10 bases; junction bases not matched to a gene: 12. Germline CDR1 and CDR2: SNHLY and FYNNEI. CDR3 size: 15 residues. Here the CDR3 DNA reads TGTGCCAGCAGCCCGGTATCGACAGGGCGGTCACCCCTCCACTTT. Its translation: CASSPVSTGRSPLHF.

The chain links TRBV7-6 to TRBJ2-3, with 11 bases fitting TRBD1. The junction had 6 bases not matched to a gene; V was cut back by 5 bases and J by 2 bases. CDR1 and CDR2 from the germline V gene are SGHVS and FNYEAQ. There are 16 residues in the CDR3. In DNA, the CDR3 is TGTGCCAGCAGCCTTGGGACAGGGGGAGTCACAGATACGCAGTATTTT. Translation gives CASSLGTGGVTDTQYF. Looking up the rest from reference TRBV7-6 and TRBJ2-3 gives the full variable domain: GAGVSQSPRYKVTKRGQDVALRCDPISGHVSLYWYRQALGQGPEFLTYFNYEAQQDKSGLPNDRFSAERPEGSISTLTIQRTEQRDSAMYRCASSLGTGGVTDTQYFGPGTRLTVL.

This clone was seen more than once but under ten times. The V gene is TRBV6-5, the J gene TRBJ2-7; 7 nucleotides match TRBD2. From germline, CDR1 is MNHEY and CDR2 SVGAGI. V lost 0 bases to trimming and J lost 4 bases; unmatched junction nucleotides: 6. This CDR3 is 15 amino acids long. CDR3 amino acids: CASSYSEGTTYEQYF. CDR3 DNA sequence: TGTGCCAGCAGTTACTCAGAGGGGACTACATACGAGCAGTACTTC.

With regard to this clone: Germline is not matched at one junction end, which may reflect a read error. The chain links TRBV14 to TRBJ1-5; D may be TRBD1 (5 bases). CDR1 is SGHDN and CDR2 is FVKESK in the germline V gene. The CDR3 runs 13 residues. The CDR3 region has the DNA TGTGCCAGCAGCCTCAGAATAGCAGGGACTGGGGATTTT. Protein sequence: CASSLRIAGTGDF.